Listed below are T cell receptor beta chains from one sample, sequenced in a study of CD8+CD57+ T cells in acquired aplastic anemia. One entry per CDR3 protein, called by TCRdb with MiXCR from the reads. The sample records roughly 240,000 distinct CDR3 sequences, approximately 45% being singletons. The sample consisted of sorted CD4+, CD8+, or CD8+CD57+ T cells (not recorded which) from PBMCs. The receptor set was obtained from a human donor with aplastic anemia. The CDR3 runs from the conserved cysteine through the conserved F or W. The D gene is left open where the match is weak. Part of the rows lack a size; the others show once, few, many or a class for expanded clones.

>TRBD2|many|TRBV20-1|TRBJ2-1
CSATTSGRYNEQFF
TGCAGTGCTACGACTAGCGGGCGTTACAATGAGCAGTTCTTC
>NA|many|TRBV29-1|TRBJ1-4
CSVEGQEVATNEKLFF
TGCAGCGTTGAGGGACAAGAAGTTGCAACTAATGAAAAACTGTTTTTT
>NA|once|TRBV20-1|TRBJ1-2
CSAQVLYGYTF
TGCAGTGCTCAGGTACTCTATGGCTACACCTTC
>TRBD2|NA|TRBV20-1|TRBJ2-3
CSAEREALYTQYF
TGCAGTGCTGAGCGGGAGGCATTATATACGCAGTATTTT
>NA|NA|TRBV19|TRBJ1-5
CASSKWGVGQPQHF
TGTGCCAGTAGCAAATGGGGGGTTGGGCAGCCCCAGCATTTT
>NA|many|TRBV5-8|TRBJ2-1
CANEDSTGNEQFF
TGTGCCAATGAGGACTCAACGGGGAATGAGCAGTTCTTC
>NA|many|TRBV19|TRBJ1-5
CASRPPPGPGENQPQHF
TGTGCCAGTAGACCCCCGCCCGGGCCAGGAGAGAATCAGCCCCAGCATTTT
>TRBD2|NA|TRBV7-3|TRBJ2-7
CASSPIAGGPYERYF
TGTGCCAGCAGCCCCATAGCGGGGGGGCCCTACGAGCGGTACTTC
>TRBD1|many|TRBV7-8|TRBJ1-5
CASSFRDRETGSNQPQHF
TGTGCCAGCAGCTTTCGGGACAGGGAAACAGGTAGCAATCAGCCCCAGCATTTT
>NA|many|TRBV5-5|TRBJ2-3
CASSFTVDTDTQYF
TGTGCCAGCAGCTTCACGGTTGATACAGATACGCAGTATTTT
>NA|medium-sized|TRBV7-2|TRBJ2-7
CASSLSYEQYF
TGTGCCAGCAGCTTAAGCTACGAGCAGTACTTC
>NA|NA|TRBV9|TRBJ2-1
CASSGGLEQFF
TGTGCCAGCAGCGGGGGGCTAGAGCAGTTCTTC
>TRBD1|NA|TRBV29-1|TRBJ2-5
CSVDEAGGETQYF
TGCAGCGTTGATGAAGCAGGGGGAGAGACCCAGTACTTC
>NA|many|TRBV20-1|TRBJ2-1
CSARDKPRGNEQFF
TGCAGTGCTAGAGATAAACCCCGAGGGAACGAGCAGTTCTTC
>TRBD1|many|TRBV7-9|TRBJ2-2
CASSSTGVGTGELFF
TGTGCCAGCAGCTCGACAGGGGTTGGCACCGGGGAGCTGTTTTTT
>NA|NA|TRBV15|TRBJ2-5
CATSYHEGNTETQYF
TGTGCCACCAGCTACCATGAGGGGAACACTGAGACCCAGTACTTC
>NA|many|TRBV20-1|TRBJ2-2
CSATSHKNANTGELFF
TGCAGTGCTACCAGCCACAAGAACGCGAACACCGGGGAGCTGTTTTTT
>TRBD1|NA|TRBV7-2|TRBJ2-7
CASSLAGTGGDEQYF
TGTGCCAGCAGCTTAGCGGGGACAGGGGGCGATGAGCAGTACTTC
>TRBD2|NA|TRBV7-6|TRBJ2-5
CASSRLAGGETQYF
TGTGCCAGCAGCCGACTAGCGGGAGGGGAGACCCAGTACTTC
>TRBD2|NA|TRBV20-1|TRBJ2-7
CSASGGGLYEQYF
TGCAGTGCTAGTGGCGGGGGGTTGTACGAGCAGTACTTC
>NA|many|TRBV4-2|TRBJ2-7
CASSYPGRYEQYF
TGTGCCAGCAGCTACCCCGGGAGATACGAGCAGTACTTC
>NA|NA|TRBV5-4|TRBJ2-7
CASSYAGPAYEQYF
TGTGCCAGCAGTTATGCAGGTCCGGCCTACGAGCAGTACTTC
>TRBD1|NA|TRBV6-1|TRBJ1-2
CARGGVTGGYGYTF
TGTGCCAGGGGGGGAGTGACAGGGGGCTATGGCTACACCTTC
>NA|many|TRBV7-7|TRBJ1-1
CASSFGTYNTEAFF
TGTGCTAGCAGCTTTGGGACATACAACACTGAAGCTTTCTTT